One T cell receptor beta chain is described in this entry. Its antigen is unknown. One base away there is no much larger clone; base qualities are not given. This specimen comes from a study of blood T cell repertoires in COVID-19 (dated by TCRdb to 2020 to 2022). Context from the whole study: Samples covering the acute and convalescent phases of COVID-19 were provided by collaborators in the United States, Italy and Spain. A de-identified subject ID, COVID-19 status, age in years and sex were almost always included in the sample metadata. HLA class I and class II types, where available, came from metadata supplied by the sample provider rather than from assay-based typing. Samples were obtained from the ongoing ImmuneRACE study (first 160 participants) and from over 1,000 subjects provided by 6 global collaborators. The dataset comprised deeply sampled blood TCRbeta repertoires from subjects exposed to, actively infected with, or recovered from COVID-19. The material from the prospective study consisted of cDNA or gDNA derived from T cells, B-cell-depleted T cells, or PBMCs. The repertoires were made available in a free public database intended to serve as a resource for research on the immune response to SARS-CoV-2. Findings and caveats that apply to the study as a whole: How much clinical and demographic metadata was included differed by source and by participant, and the metadata was provided uncurated.

Another Seattle source contributed samples from volunteer blood donors who had recovered from COVID-19. Whole blood was collected in K2EDTA tubes by collaborating institutions according to the institutions' own protocols. For TCRbeta analysis, collaborator samples were shipped as frozen whole blood, as isolated PBMCs, or as DNA extracted from either sample type. A distance of 22 bases separates the germline ends of V and J, which lose 11 bases and 3 bases respectively. CDR1 and CDR2 (MDHEN, SYDVKM) derive from the germline V gene. The CDR3 starts with the cysteine, ends with the phenylalanine, and has 15 residues. Only the CDR3 DNA is retained, 45 bases long and in frame from the first base. The immunoSEQ Assay, a bias-controlled multiplex PCR, was used to amplify TCRbeta CDR3 regions from genomic DNA. Per the authors' processing: The number of nucleated cells in each sample was estimated by amplification of reference gene primers within the assay. To quantify the absolute abundance of each unique TCRbeta CDR3 rearrangement, sequence reads were collapsed and filtered. Productive Simpson clonality was computed per sample as the square root of Simpson's diversity index over productive rearrangements. TCRdb's version of the immuneACCESS table is confined to in-frame rearrangements and falls short of the full clone set. An unresolved V gene accounts for under half of the shortfall where checked; the remainder is of unknown origin. For V, J and clone size, that table is used; D and trimming come from the DNA. In this sample the table shows roughly 280,000 clones, 70% to 90% of which occur a single time. The ten largest clones take up over 4.5% of the sample.

Recombination connected TRBV28 to TRBJ1-2; a weak D assignment points to TRBD1 (6 bases agree). The clonotype was recovered from a man in his 60s who had recovered from COVID-19. Sequencing was carried out using peripheral blood. Here is the DNA: TGTGCCTGTCACCAACAGGGAAGGGGTGACTATGGCTACACCTTC. Translated, this is CACHQQGRGDYGYTF.